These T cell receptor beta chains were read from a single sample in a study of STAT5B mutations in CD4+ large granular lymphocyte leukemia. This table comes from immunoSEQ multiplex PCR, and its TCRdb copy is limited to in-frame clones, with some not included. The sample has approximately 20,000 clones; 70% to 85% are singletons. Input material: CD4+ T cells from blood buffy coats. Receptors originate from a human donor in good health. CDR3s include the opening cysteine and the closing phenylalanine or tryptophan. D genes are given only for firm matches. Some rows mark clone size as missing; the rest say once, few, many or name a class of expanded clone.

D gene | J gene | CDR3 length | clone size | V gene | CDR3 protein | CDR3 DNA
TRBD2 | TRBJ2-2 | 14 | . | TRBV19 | CASRGGVNTGELFF | TGTGCCAGCCGGGGGGGGGTTAACACCGGGGAGCTGTTTTTT
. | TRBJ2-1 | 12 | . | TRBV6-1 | CASSYLDNEQFF | TGTGCCAGCAGCTACTTGGATAATGAGCAGTTCTTC
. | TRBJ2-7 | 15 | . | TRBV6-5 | CASSYSYLETYEQYF | TGTGCCAGCAGTTACTCGTATCTAGAGACCTACGAGCAGTACTTC
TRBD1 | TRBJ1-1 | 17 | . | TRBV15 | CATSRDLLGGADTEAFF | TGTGCCACCAGCAGAGATCTTCTAGGGGGCGCGGACACTGAAGCTTTCTTT
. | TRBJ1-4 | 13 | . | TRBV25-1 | CASTRGSNEKLFF | TGTGCCAGCACTAGGGGTTCTAATGAAAAACTGTTTTTT
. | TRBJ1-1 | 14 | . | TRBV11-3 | CASSLGGLNTEAFF | TGTGCCAGCAGCCTGGGGGGTCTGAACACTGAAGCTTTCTTT
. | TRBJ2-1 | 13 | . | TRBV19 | CASSIQGYNEQFF | TGTGCCAGTAGTATACAGGGGTACAATGAGCAGTTCTTC
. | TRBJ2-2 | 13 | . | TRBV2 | CASSEGLTGELFF | TGTGCCAGCAGTGAGGGTCTAACCGGGGAGCTGTTTTTT
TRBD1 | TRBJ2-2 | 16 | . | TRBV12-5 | CASGLVQGANTGELFF | TGTGCTAGTGGTTTGGTCCAGGGGGCGAACACCGGGGAGCTGTTTTTT
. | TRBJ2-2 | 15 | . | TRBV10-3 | CAISDWTVNTGELFF | TGTGCCATCAGTGATTGGACGGTCAACACCGGGGAGCTGTTTTTT
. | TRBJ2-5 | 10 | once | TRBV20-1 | CSANRETQYF | TGCAGTGCAAATCGAGAGACCCAGTACTTC
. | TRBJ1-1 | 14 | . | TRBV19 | CASSNGQRNTEAFF | TGTGCCAGTAGCAATGGACAGAGGAACACTGAAGCTTTCTTT
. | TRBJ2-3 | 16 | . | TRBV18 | CASSPRLDAAPDTQYF | TGTGCCAGCTCACCTCGTCTTGATGCGGCCCCAGATACGCAGTATTTT
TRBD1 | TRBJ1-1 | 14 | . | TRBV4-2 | CASSPAEGQVEAFF | TGTGCCAGCAGCCCCGCCGAGGGACAGGTTGAAGCTTTCTTT
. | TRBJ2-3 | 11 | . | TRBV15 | CATSVADTQYF | TGTGCCACCAGTGTAGCAGATACGCAGTATTTT
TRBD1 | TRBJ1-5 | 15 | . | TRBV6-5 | CASSYKGARNQPQHF | TGTGCCAGCAGTTACAAGGGGGCTAGGAATCAGCCCCAGCATTTT
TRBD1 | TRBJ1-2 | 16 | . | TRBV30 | CAWSPTGTGAVWGYTF | TGTGCCTGGAGTCCGACCGGGACAGGGGCAGTGTGGGGCTACACCTTC
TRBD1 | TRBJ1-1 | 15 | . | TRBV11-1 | CASSFGTALNTEAFF | TGTGCCAGCAGCTTTGGGACAGCCTTGAACACTGAAGCTTTCTTT
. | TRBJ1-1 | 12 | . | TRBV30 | CAWSVAGTEAFF | TGTGCCTGGAGTGTAGCAGGGACCGAAGCTTTCTTT
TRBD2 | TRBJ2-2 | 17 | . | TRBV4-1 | CASSPGGAGGFTGELFF | TGCGCCAGCAGCCCCGGGGGAGCGGGAGGGTTCACCGGGGAGCTGTTTTTT
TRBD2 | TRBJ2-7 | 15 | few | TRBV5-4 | CASSPGLGLVVEQYF | TGTGCCAGCAGCCCGGGACTAGGACTAGTCGTCGAGCAGTACTTC
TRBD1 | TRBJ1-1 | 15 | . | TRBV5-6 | CASSLGQGRNTEAFF | TGTGCCAGCAGCTTGGGACAGGGTCGGAACACTGAAGCTTTCTTT
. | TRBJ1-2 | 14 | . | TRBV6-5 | CASSYTITEYGYTF | TGTGCCAGCAGTTACACGATAACTGAGTATGGCTACACCTTC
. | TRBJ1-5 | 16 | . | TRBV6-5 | CASSWVAAFGNQPQHF | TGTGCCAGCAGTTGGGTCGCGGCATTCGGCAATCAGCCCCAGCATTTT
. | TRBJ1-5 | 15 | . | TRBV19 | CASSIVGNSNQPQHF | TGTGCCAGTAGTATAGTGGGGAATAGCAATCAGCCCCAGCATTTT
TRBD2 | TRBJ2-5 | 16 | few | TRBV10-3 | CAAGPGTSGAQETQYF | TGTGCCGCTGGGCCTGGGACTAGCGGAGCCCAAGAGACCCAGTACTTC
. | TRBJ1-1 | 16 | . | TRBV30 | CAWSVSLYGRNTEAFF | TGTGCCTGGAGTGTAAGCTTGTACGGAAGGAACACTGAAGCTTTCTTT
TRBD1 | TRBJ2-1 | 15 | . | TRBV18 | CASSQGTGAANEQFF | TGTGCCAGCTCACAGGGGACAGGGGCGGCCAATGAGCAGTTCTTC
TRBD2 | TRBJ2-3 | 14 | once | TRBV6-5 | CASKASGSTDTQYF | TGTGCCAGCAAAGCTAGCGGGAGCACAGATACGCAGTATTTT